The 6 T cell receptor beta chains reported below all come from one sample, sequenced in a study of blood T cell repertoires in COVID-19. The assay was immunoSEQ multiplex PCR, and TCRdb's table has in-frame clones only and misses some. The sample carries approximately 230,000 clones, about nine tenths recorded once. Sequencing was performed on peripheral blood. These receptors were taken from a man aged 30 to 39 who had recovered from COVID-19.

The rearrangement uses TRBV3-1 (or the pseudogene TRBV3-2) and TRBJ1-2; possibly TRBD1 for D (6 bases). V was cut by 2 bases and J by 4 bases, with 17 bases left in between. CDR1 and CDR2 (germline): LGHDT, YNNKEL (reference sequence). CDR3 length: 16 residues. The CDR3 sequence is CASSQMMRGGGYGYTF. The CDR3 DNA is TGTGCCAGCAGCCAAATGATGCGGGGGGGCGGCTATGGCTACACCTTC.

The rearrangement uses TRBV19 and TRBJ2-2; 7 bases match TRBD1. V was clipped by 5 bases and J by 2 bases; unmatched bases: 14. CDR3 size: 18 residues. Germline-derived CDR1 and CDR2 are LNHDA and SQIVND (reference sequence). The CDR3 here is CASSQRQGVFGNTGELFF. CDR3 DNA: TGTGCCAGTAGTCAGAGACAGGGCGTATTTGGAAACACCGGGGAGCTGTTTTTT.

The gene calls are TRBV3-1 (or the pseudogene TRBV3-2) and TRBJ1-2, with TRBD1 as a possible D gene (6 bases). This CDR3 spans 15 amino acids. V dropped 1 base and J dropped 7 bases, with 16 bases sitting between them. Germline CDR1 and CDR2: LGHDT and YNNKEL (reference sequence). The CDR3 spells CASSQGVGGPGGYTF. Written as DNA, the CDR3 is TGTGCCAGCAGCCAAGGAGTGGGGGGGCCGGGTGGCTACACCTTC.

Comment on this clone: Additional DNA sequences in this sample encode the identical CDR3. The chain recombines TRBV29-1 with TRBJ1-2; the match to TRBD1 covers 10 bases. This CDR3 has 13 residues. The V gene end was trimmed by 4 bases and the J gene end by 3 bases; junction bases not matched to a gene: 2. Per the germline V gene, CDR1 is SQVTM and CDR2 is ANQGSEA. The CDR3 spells CSVGTGGDYGYTF. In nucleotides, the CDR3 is TGCAGCGTTGGGACAGGGGGGGACTATGGCTACACCTTC.

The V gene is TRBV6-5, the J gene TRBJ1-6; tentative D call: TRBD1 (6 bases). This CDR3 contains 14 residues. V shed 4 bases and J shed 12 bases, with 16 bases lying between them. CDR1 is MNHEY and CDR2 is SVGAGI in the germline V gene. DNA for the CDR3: TGTGCCAGCAGTTCCAGGGGCCAAGGTTTACCCCTCCACTTT. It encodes CASSSRGQGLPLHF.

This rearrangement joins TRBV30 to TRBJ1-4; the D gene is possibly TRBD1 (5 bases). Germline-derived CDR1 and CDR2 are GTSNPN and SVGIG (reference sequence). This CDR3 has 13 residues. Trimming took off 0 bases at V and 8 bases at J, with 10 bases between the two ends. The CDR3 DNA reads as TGTGCCTGGAGTGTGGGGCAGTTCGAAAAACTGTTTTTT. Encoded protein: CAWSVGQFEKLFF.